A single sample is the source of the 32 T cell receptor beta chains below, sequenced in a study of cytomegalovirus exposure and HLA in healthy donors. The PCR was carried out with 60 Vbeta primers and 13 Jbeta primers. Measured with immunoSEQ multiplex PCR; TCRdb has only the in-frame clones, and not every one. The sample shows 150,000 to 200,000 clones, over 60% of them seen only once. The sample taken for sequencing was PBMCs. The receptors derive from a woman between 40 and 55 years old in good health and CMV-seronegative.

The rearrangement joins TRBV2 to TRBJ2-3, with 9 positions matching TRBD2. This CDR3 is 15 amino acids long. Per germline, CDR1 SNHLY and CDR2 FYNNEI. V lost 7 bases, J lost 0 bases, and 5 bases stayed unmatched. The CDR3 bases are TGTGCCAGCAAGACTAGCGGTATTAGCACAGATACGCAGTATTTT. It specifies CASKTSGISTDTQYF.

The V call is TRBV7-9, the J call TRBJ1-5; 8 bases align to TRBD1. The CDR3 length is 15 residues. CDR1 SEHNR and CDR2 FQNEAQ come from the germline V gene (reference sequence). V lost 3 bases to trimming and J lost 7 bases; unmatched junction nucleotides: 8. The CDR3 protein is CASSLTPDRDQPQHF. In nucleotides, the CDR3 is TGTGCCAGCAGCTTGACCCCGGACAGGGACCAGCCCCAGCATTTT.

This clone was detected only once. This chain joins TRBV11-1 and TRBJ1-1, with TRBD1 matching 11 bases. Germline CDR1 SGHAT, CDR2 FQDESV (reference sequence). Trimming removed 0 bases from V and 6 bases from J; junction bases left unmatched: 0. The CDR3 spans 14 residues. In DNA form, the CDR3 reads TGTGCCAGCAGCTTAGCGGGACAGGGGGCTGAAGCTTTCTTT. Protein sequence: CASSLAGQGAEAFF.

The chain has TRBV5-1 and TRBJ2-5; 9 bases are a match to TRBD1. V was pared by 3 bases and J by 5 bases, with 5 bases of the junction left unmatched. Germline lookup yields CDR1 SGHRS and CDR2 YFSETQ. This CDR3 has 14 amino acids. The CDR3 nucleotides read TGCGCCAGCAGCTCGGGACAGGGAGGGGAGACCCAGTACTTC. This codes for CASSSGQGGETQYF.

This sequence joins TRBV6-4 and TRBJ2-2; tentative D call: TRBD2 (5 bases). The germline V gene has CDR1 MRHNA and CDR2 SNTAGT. V gave up 0 bases and J gave up 3 bases, with 5 bases separating them. This CDR3 is built from 14 residues. CDR3 amino acids: CASSDSSDTGELFF. The CDR3 nucleotides read TGTGCCAGCAGTGACTCTAGCGACACCGGGGAGCTGTTTTTT.

The chain is built from TRBV6-6 and TRBJ2-2; 10 bases fit TRBD1. From germline, CDR1 is MNHNY and CDR2 SVGAGI (reference sequence). CDR3 length: 15 amino acids. V lost 7 bases, J lost 3 bases, and 5 bases stayed unmatched. The CDR3 protein is CASNDRGPDTGELFF. CDR3 DNA sequence: TGTGCCAGCAATGACAGGGGGCCGGACACCGGGGAGCTGTTTTTT.

The chain links TRBV7-3 to TRBJ2-5; 7 bases map to TRBD2. CDR3 size: 15 residues. Germline loops: CDR1 SGHTA, CDR2 FQGTGA. Trimming took 4 bases from V and 5 from J; bases not matched to a gene: 10. The CDR3 spells CASSSTSHRDETQYF. The CDR3 nucleotides are TGTGCCAGCAGCTCGACTAGCCACCGCGACGAGACCCAGTACTTC.

The CDR3 loop reads CASSQDTPDRGKGLHGYTF. DNA for the CDR3: TGCGCCAGCAGCCAAGATACCCCGGACAGGGGTAAGGGACTACATGGCTACACCTTC. The gene calls are TRBV4-3 and TRBJ1-2; 9 bases are a match to TRBD1. Losses at the gene ends were 0 bases for V and 6 bases for J; bases not matched to a gene: 17. The CDR3 is 19 residues long. Per germline, CDR1 LGHNA and CDR2 YSLEER.

The sample holds one count of this clone. The rearrangement links TRBV5-5 to TRBJ2-3; D not resolved. Deletions cut 4 bases from V and 4 bases from J, with 10 bases between. The CDR3 length is 13 residues. Germline values: CDR1 SGHKS, CDR2 YYEKEE (reference sequence). The chain's CDR3 is CASSVRAPDTQYF. CDR3 DNA sequence: TGTGCCAGCAGCGTGAGAGCCCCAGATACGCAGTATTTT.

The chain combines TRBV7-8 with TRBJ2-7; TRBD2 matches 8 bases. CDR3 length: 16 amino acids. The germline V gene has CDR1 SGHVS and CDR2 FQNEAQ. V was clipped by 5 bases and J by 0 bases; unmatched bases: 9. The CDR3 loop reads CASSRGLAANSYEQYF. DNA of the CDR3: TGTGCCAGCAGCCGAGGACTAGCAGCCAACTCCTACGAGCAGTACTTC.

The chain joins TRBV4-1 to TRBJ1-5; D is perhaps TRBD1 (5 bases). With 0 bases removed from V and 9 bases from J, the gap between germline ends came to 12 bases. Looked up from germline, CDR1 is MGHRA and CDR2 is YSYEKL. The CDR3 runs 14 residues. CDR3 sequence (DNA): TGCGCCAGCAGCCAAGAGGGTCCAGGGCGGCCCCAGCATTTT. Translated: CASSQEGPGRPQHF.

This clone was observed a few times. The chain links TRBV27 to TRBJ2-1; D perhaps matches TRBD1 (6 bases). The CDR3 sequence is 14 residues long. The germline CDR1 and CDR2 sequences are MNHEY and SMNVEV (reference sequence). V was clipped by 4 bases and J by 8 bases, with 15 bases between them. The CDR3, as DNA: TGTGCCAGCAGTTCAGGACAGCCGGTCGATGAGCAGTTCTTC. Its translation: CASSSGQPVDEQFF.

The rearrangement links TRBV30 to TRBJ2-1, with D possibly matching TRBD2 (5 bases). The CDR3 totals 13 residues. V gave up 5 bases and J gave up 0 bases, with 8 bases separating them. Germline V CDR1 and CDR2: GTSNPN, SVGIG (reference sequence). The CDR3 region is CAWERSSYNEQFF. In DNA, the CDR3 is TGTGCCTGGGAGCGGAGCTCCTACAATGAGCAGTTCTTC. Full variable domain (rest looked up from reference TRBV30 and TRBJ2-1): SQTIHQWPATLVQPVGSPLSLECTVEGTSNPNLYWYRQAAGRGLQLLFYSVGIGQISSEVPQNLSASRPQDRQFILSSKKLLLSDSGFYLCAWERSSYNEQFFGPGTRLTVL.

The chain has TRBV19 and TRBJ1-1, with 7 nucleotides matching TRBD1. The CDR3 totals 15 residues. CDR1 and CDR2 (germline): LNHDA, SQIVND (reference sequence). The J segment lost 1 base and the V segment lost 7 bases, leaving 9 bases of the junction unmatched. The CDR3 loop reads CASTSTGTANTEAFF. In DNA, the CDR3 is TGTGCCAGTACCTCTACCGGGACAGCGAACACTGAAGCTTTCTTT.

This clone has just a few counts. The chain carries TRBV19 and TRBJ1-5; a possible D gene is TRBD1 (6 bases). Between the trimmed V and J ends, which lost 1 base and 4 bases, there was a span of 11 bases. This CDR3 region has 15 residues. From germline, CDR1 is LNHDA and CDR2 SQIVND (reference sequence). The CDR3 DNA reads as TGTGCCAGTAGTATAGGTGGGGGCCCTAATCAGCCCCAGCATTTT. Its translation: CASSIGGGPNQPQHF.

The V call is TRBV7-2, the J call TRBJ2-1; TRBD1 matches 9 bases. The J segment lost 8 bases and the V segment lost 2 bases, leaving 13 bases of the junction unmatched. The V gene's germline CDR1 is SGHTA and CDR2 FQGNSA. This CDR3 contains 17 residues. The CDR3 DNA follows: TGTGCCAGCAGCTTACCCACCGGACAGGGGATGGACGATGAGCAGTTCTTC. This encodes CASSLPTGQGMDDEQFF.

The chain employs TRBV19 and TRBJ1-2; TRBD1 agrees at 8 bases. Germline V gives CDR1 LNHDA, CDR2 SQIVND (reference sequence). CDR3 size: 14 residues. V was clipped by 3 bases and J by 8 bases; unmatched bases: 8. The CDR3 DNA follows: TGTGCCAGTAGTATGGGACAGGCCTCGGGGGGCTACACCTTC. Translated: CASSMGQASGGYTF.

As to this clone: One end of the junction does not line up with germline, which may come from a read error. The genes are TRBV7-9 and TRBJ1-3, with D uncertain. CDR1 and CDR2 from the germline V gene are SEHNR and FQNEAQ (reference sequence). The CDR3 contains 16 residues. For the CDR3, the DNA is TGTTCCAGCAGCTTCACACCCGACCGGGGTGGAAACACCATATATTTT. This sequence encodes CSSSFTPDRGGNTIYF.

This chain links TRBV29-1 with TRBJ2-3; the match to TRBD2 covers 10 bases. The CDR3 sequence is 16 residues long. Germline V gives CDR1 SQVTM, CDR2 ANQGSEA. The junction had 8 bases not matched to a gene; V was cut back by 0 bases and J by 5 bases. The chain's CDR3 is CSVEDRTSGILDTQYF. Here the CDR3 DNA reads TGCAGCGTTGAAGATCGAACTAGCGGGATATTAGATACGCAGTATTTT.

The sample holds one count of this clone. The genes are TRBV2 and TRBJ1-1; 10 bases agree with TRBD1. The J segment lost 5 bases and the V segment lost 8 bases, leaving 8 bases of the junction unmatched. There are 14 residues in the CDR3. CDR1 and CDR2 (germline): SNHLY, FYNNEI. This CDR3 is CASGGDRGGTEAFF. CDR3 nucleotides: TGTGCCAGCGGGGGGGACAGGGGTGGTACTGAAGCTTTCTTT.

The gene calls are TRBV10-3 and TRBJ2-1; 8 positions match TRBD1. Germline CDR1 and CDR2: ENHRY and SYGVKD. CDR3 length: 14 amino acids. V was clipped by 6 bases and J by 9 bases; unmatched bases: 10. Here the CDR3 DNA reads TGTGCCATCAGAAAGGACAGGGAAGGAGGTGAGCAGTTCTTC. It yields the protein CAIRKDREGGEQFF.

This chain links TRBV30 with TRBJ2-2; tentatively, D is TRBD1 (5 bases). CDR3 length: 13 amino acids. The germline V and J ends were trimmed by 0 bases and 7 bases, with 9 bases remaining between them. CDR1 and CDR2 (germline): GTSNPN, SVGIG (reference sequence). CDR3 sequence: CAWSVFRDGELFF. The CDR3 nucleotides read TGTGCCTGGAGTGTTTTCAGGGACGGGGAGCTGTTTTTT.

J is TRBJ2-1 and V is TRBV7-2; 11 nucleotides agree with TRBD2. Germline lookup yields CDR1 SGHTA and CDR2 FQGNSA. With 5 bases clipped from V and 4 bases from J, the junction kept 4 bases outside the gene matches. The CDR3 covers 15 residues. In DNA form, the CDR3 reads TGTGCCAGCAGCACATTAGCGGGAGGGTACAATGAGCAGTTCTTC. This encodes CASSTLAGGYNEQFF.

The chain is built from TRBV18 and TRBJ1-5, with D maybe TRBD1 (6 bases). The CDR3 has 15 amino acids. Germline lookup yields CDR1 KGHSH and CDR2 LQKENI. Trimming left V 0 bases short and J 4 bases short, with 10 bases between. The chain's CDR3 is CASSPPGRGNQPQHF. CDR3 sequence (DNA): TGTGCCAGCTCACCACCGGGCAGGGGAAATCAGCCCCAGCATTTT.

The chain couples TRBV10-3 to TRBJ2-5; weak D call: TRBD1 (6 bases). The V end lost 8 bases, the J end lost 5 bases, and 18 bases lay between the germline ends. The CDR3 sequence is 14 residues long. Germline V gene data show CDR1 as ENHRY and CDR2 as SYGVKD. CDR3 amino acids: CAIGGDGGYETQYF. CDR3 sequence (DNA): TGTGCCATCGGGGGCGATGGGGGCTATGAGACCCAGTACTTC.

The gene calls are TRBV7-2 and TRBJ1-3; the D gene is possibly TRBD1 (5 bases). There are 16 residues in the CDR3. V shed 3 bases and J shed 0 bases, with 12 bases lying between them. Germline assignment: CDR1 SGHTA and CDR2 FQGNSA. CDR3 sequence reads: CASSLGLLYSGNTIYF. DNA for the CDR3: TGTGCCAGCAGCTTGGGACTTTTGTACTCTGGAAACACCATATATTTT.

The chain uses TRBV6-6 and TRBJ1-1, with no clear D. The CDR3 consists of 13 residues. Looked up from germline, CDR1 is MNHNY and CDR2 is SVGAGI (reference sequence). Trimming pared 0 bases from V and 6 bases from J, leaving 8 bases between. CDR3 nucleotides: TGTGCCAGCAGTTACTCGACCGGGTCTGAAGCTTTCTTT. Its protein product is CASSYSTGSEAFF.

The chain carries TRBV4-3 and TRBJ2-5, with D tentatively TRBD1 (5 bases). Germline V gene lookup returns CDR1 LGHNA and CDR2 YSLEER. V shed 0 bases and J shed 5 bases, with 10 bases lying between them. This CDR3 spans 14 amino acids. The CDR3 DNA reads as TGCGCCAGCAGCCAAGATTGGGGCAGCGAGACCCAGTACTTC. Amino acid sequence: CASSQDWGSETQYF.

The count of this clone is one. As DNA, the CDR3 is TGTGCCAGCAGTAGCTCGGGACAGATCTATGGCTACACCTTC. It specifies CASSSSGQIYGYTF. This chain connects TRBV28 to TRBJ1-2; the match to TRBD1 covers 7 bases. CDR1 is MDHEN and CDR2 is SYDVKM in the germline V gene. The CDR3 extends over 14 amino acids. J was trimmed by 4 bases and V by 5 bases; bases with no gene match: 7.

This clone was detected only a few times. V gene TRBV6-1 combines with J gene TRBJ2-1; 9 nucleotides align to TRBD2. Germline V gene lookup returns CDR1 MNHNS and CDR2 SASEGT. The J segment lost 4 bases and the V segment lost 1 base, leaving 2 bases of the junction unmatched. CDR3 length: 15 amino acids. The CDR3 region is CASSEGLAGYNEQFF. The DNA of the CDR3 is TGTGCCAGCAGTGAAGGGCTAGCGGGGTACAATGAGCAGTTCTTC.

J is TRBJ2-1 and V is TRBV29-1; TRBD2 agrees at 13 bases. Germline-derived CDR1 and CDR2 are SQVTM and ANQGSEA. V dropped 5 bases and J dropped 3; count of bases not matched to a gene: 10. The CDR3 extends over 17 amino acids. CDR3 sequence (DNA): TGCAGCGTTTCCGGACTAGCGGGAGTTATAATCTACAATGAGCAGTTCTTC. This codes for CSVSGLAGVIIYNEQFF.

Written as DNA, the CDR3 is TGTGCCAGTGCGGGAGGGGCAGGGGTAACCGGGGAGCTGTTTTTT. Translating gives CASAGGAGVTGELFF. The rearrangement joins TRBV2 to TRBJ2-2, with 9 bases aligning to TRBD2. The trim removed 9 bases at V and 5 bases at J, leaving 10 bases unmatched. The CDR3 loop spans 15 amino acids. From germline, CDR1 is SNHLY and CDR2 FYNNEI.